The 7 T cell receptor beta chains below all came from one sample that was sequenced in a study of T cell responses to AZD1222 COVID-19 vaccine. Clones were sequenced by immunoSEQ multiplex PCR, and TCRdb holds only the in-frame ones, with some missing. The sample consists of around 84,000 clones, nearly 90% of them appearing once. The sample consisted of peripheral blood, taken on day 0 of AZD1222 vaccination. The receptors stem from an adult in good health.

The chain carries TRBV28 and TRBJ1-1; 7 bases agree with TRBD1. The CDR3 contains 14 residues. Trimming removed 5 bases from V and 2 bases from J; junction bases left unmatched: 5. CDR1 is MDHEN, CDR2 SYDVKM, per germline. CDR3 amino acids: CASSRQGPNTEAFF. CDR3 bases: TGTGCCAGCAGTCGACAGGGCCCAAACACTGAAGCTTTCTTT. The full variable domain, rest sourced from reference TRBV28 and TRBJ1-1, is DVKVTQSSRYLVKRTGEKVFLECVQDMDHENMFWYRQDPGLGLRLIYFSYDVKMKEKGDIPEGYSVSREKKERFSLILESASTNQTSMYLCASSRQGPNTEAFFGQGTRLTVV.

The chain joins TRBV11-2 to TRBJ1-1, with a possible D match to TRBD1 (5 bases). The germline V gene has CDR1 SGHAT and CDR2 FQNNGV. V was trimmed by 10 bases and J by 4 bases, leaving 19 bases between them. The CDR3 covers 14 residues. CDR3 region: CAIEGTGTSTEAFF. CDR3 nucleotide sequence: TGTGCCATAGAAGGGACGGGTACAAGCACTGAAGCTTTCTTT.

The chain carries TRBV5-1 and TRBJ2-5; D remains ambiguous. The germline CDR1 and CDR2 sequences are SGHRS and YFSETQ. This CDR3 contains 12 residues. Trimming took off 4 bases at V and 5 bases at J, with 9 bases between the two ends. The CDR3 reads CASSPDWETQYF. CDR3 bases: TGCGCCAGCAGCCCGGATTGGGAGACCCAGTACTTC.

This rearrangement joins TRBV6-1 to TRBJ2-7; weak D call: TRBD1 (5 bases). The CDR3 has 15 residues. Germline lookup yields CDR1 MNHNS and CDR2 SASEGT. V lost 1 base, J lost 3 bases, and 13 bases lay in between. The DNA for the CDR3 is TGTGCCAGCAGTGAAGGTTTGGGGCTAGGCTACGAGCAGTACTTC. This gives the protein CASSEGLGLGYEQYF.

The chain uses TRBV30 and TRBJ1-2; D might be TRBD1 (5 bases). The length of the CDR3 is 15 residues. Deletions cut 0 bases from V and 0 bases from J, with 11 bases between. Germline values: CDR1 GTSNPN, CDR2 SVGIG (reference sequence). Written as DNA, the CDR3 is TGTGCCTGGAGTGTAGAGGGGACCGCTAACTATGGCTACACCTTC. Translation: CAWSVEGTANYGYTF.

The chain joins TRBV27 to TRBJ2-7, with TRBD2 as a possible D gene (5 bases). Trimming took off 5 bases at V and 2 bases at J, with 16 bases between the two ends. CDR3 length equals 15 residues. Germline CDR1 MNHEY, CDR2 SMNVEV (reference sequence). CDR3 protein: CASSTRPDGAYEQYF. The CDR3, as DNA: TGTGCCAGCAGTACAAGACCCGACGGGGCCTACGAGCAGTACTTC.

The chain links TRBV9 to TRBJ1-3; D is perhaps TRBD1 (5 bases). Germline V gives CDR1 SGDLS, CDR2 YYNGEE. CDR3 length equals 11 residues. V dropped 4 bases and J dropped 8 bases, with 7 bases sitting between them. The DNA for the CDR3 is TGTGCCAGCAGCCCGGGGGACACCATATATTTT. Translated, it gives CASSPGDTIYF.